This T cell receptor (beta chain) stems from a study of T-cell reconstitution after alpha-beta-depleted transplantation in children. This clonotype was counted between two and nine times. The authors prepared the TCRbeta library with unique molecular identifiers. TCRdb called the PCR reads again in MiXCR, with one record for every CDR3 protein. The data contain around 600,000 distinct CDR3 sequences, roughly a tenth of them singletons. Germline V gene data show CDR1 as LNHNV and CDR2 as YYDKDF (reference sequence). The V and J ends lost 0 bases and 6 bases respectively, with 16 bases between them. The CDR3 spans 16 residues.

The chain uses TRBV15 and TRBJ2-3; D call uncertain. The TCR was taken from a human donor who donated a stem cell graft to a child with acute myeloid leukemia. This sample comprised PBMCs from the stem cell graft donor, obtained from the stem cell graft. CDR3 sequence (DNA): TGTGCCACCAGCAGAGATGGACGACTCTTACTGGATACGCAGTATTTT. It encodes CATSRDGRLLLDTQYF.